A single sample gave rise to the 24 T cell receptor beta chains below, sequenced in a study of CD8 T cells in ankylosing spondylitis. TCRdb ran MiXCR on the 5' RACE reads and lists one entry per CDR3 protein. Among 100,000 to 150,000 distinct CDR3 sequences listed, over 7% were seen once. The sequenced material came from blood, either unsorted or a sorted T cell fraction (not recorded which). The receptors derive from a male donor with ankylosing spondylitis or in good health (not recorded which).

V gene TRBV27 combines with J gene TRBJ1-6; D uncertain. The V gene's germline CDR1 is MNHEY and CDR2 SMNVEV (reference sequence). The CDR3 has 14 amino acids. V was clipped by 5 bases and J by 11 bases, with 16 bases between them. The CDR3 DNA is TGTGCCAGCAGTAGAACCCCCGGGGTCCCACCCCTCCACTTT. It translates to CASSRTPGVPPLHF.

The chain links TRBV15 to TRBJ2-7; the match to TRBD2 covers 12 bases. Germline-derived CDR1 and CDR2 are LNHNV and YYDKDF (reference sequence). The V segment lost 1 base and the J segment 1 base; nucleotides outside the gene matches: 5. The CDR3 is made up of 17 amino acids. This CDR3 is CATSRGTSGERSYEQYF. Written as DNA, the CDR3 is TGTGCCACCAGCAGAGGGACTAGCGGGGAACGTTCCTACGAGCAGTACTTC.

This clonotype occurred many times. V gene TRBV6-1 combines with J gene TRBJ1-5; the D is unclear. The germline V and J ends were trimmed by 5 bases and 7 bases, with 15 bases remaining between them. CDR1 is MNHNS, CDR2 SASEGT, per germline. The CDR3 loop spans 14 amino acids. In nucleotides, the CDR3 is TGTGCCAGCAGTCCCACCAGTCCTGAGCAGCCCCAGCATTTT. It is translated as CASSPTSPEQPQHF.

V is TRBV29-1 and J is TRBJ2-7, with D perhaps matching TRBD1 (6 bases). Per the germline V gene, CDR1 is SQVTM and CDR2 is ANQGSEA. This CDR3 is 13 amino acids long. V was shortened by 6 bases and J by 3 bases, with 15 bases between the two germline ends. CDR3 sequence reads: CSVRDIGYYEQYF. The CDR3 DNA sequence: TGCAGCGTCAGGGACATCGGGTACTACGAGCAGTACTTC.

This sequence joins TRBV11-2 and TRBJ2-5; 12 bases are shared with TRBD2. The V gene's germline CDR1 is SGHAT and CDR2 FQNNGV. The CDR3 extends over 17 amino acids. Trimming cost V 5 bases and J 1 base; bases outside gene matches: 8. The CDR3 loop reads CASSAPGTSGPQETQYF. CDR3 coding DNA: TGTGCCAGCAGCGCCCCCGGGACTAGCGGGCCCCAAGAGACCCAGTACTTC.

This clonotype was detected ten times or more. This chain joins TRBV11-2 and TRBJ2-7; perhaps TRBD1 as D (6 bases). Germline CDR1 SGHAT, CDR2 FQNNGV. V lost 5 bases and J 4 bases, leaving 27 bases between the germline ends. This CDR3 spans 18 amino acids. CDR3 loop: CASSKDSIGFGRVYEQYF. The CDR3 DNA follows: TGTGCCAGCAGCAAGGACAGTATCGGATTCGGACGGGTTTACGAGCAGTACTTC.

Here the CDR3 reads CASSYHPGLGRNEQFF. The DNA of the CDR3 is TGTGCCAGCAGTTACCACCCGGGACTAGGGCGGAATGAGCAGTTCTTC. This chain connects TRBV6-5 to TRBJ2-1, with 8 bases matching TRBD2. V lost 2 bases and J lost 7; bases outside the gene matches: 10. This CDR3 contains 16 residues. Per the germline V gene, CDR1 is MNHEY and CDR2 is SVGAGI.

There are many counts of this clonotype. V and J are TRBV20-1 and TRBJ2-3; 8 bases line up with TRBD2. The length of the CDR3 is 16 residues. Per germline, CDR1 DFQATT and CDR2 SNEGSKA (reference sequence). V was pared by 5 bases and J by 2 bases, with 12 bases of the junction left unmatched. In DNA form, the CDR3 reads TGCAGTGCTGCAATGACCCGCGGGAGGTACACAGATACGCAGTATTTT. It is translated as CSAAMTRGRYTDTQYF.

Ten or more counts support this clonotype. The chain carries TRBV12-3 or TRBV12-4 and TRBJ1-3, with 7 nucleotides matching TRBD1. The CDR3 extends over 13 amino acids. J was trimmed by 4 bases and V by 8 bases; bases with no gene match: 5. The CDR3 sequence: CASLTGLGNTIYF. The CDR3 DNA reads TGTGCCAGCTTGACAGGGCTCGGAAACACCATATATTTT.

This clonotype was seen only a few times. The rearrangement joins TRBV30 to TRBJ2-7; 10 bases match TRBD2. The CDR3 is 15 residues long. After removal of 2 bases from V and 0 bases from J, the junction contained 4 bases not matched to a gene. The germline V gene encodes CDR1 GTSNPN and CDR2 SVGIG (reference sequence). The chain's CDR3 is CAWSSGLAFSYEQYF. DNA of the CDR3: TGTGCCTGGAGTTCGGGACTAGCGTTCTCCTACGAGCAGTACTTC. Filled out from reference TRBV30 and TRBJ2-7, the complete variable domain reads SQTIHQWPATLVQPVGSPLSLECTVEGTSNPNLYWYRQAAGRGLQLLFYSVGIGQISSEVPQNLSASRPQDRQFILSSKKLLLSDSGFYLCAWSSGLAFSYEQYFGPGTRLTVT.

This clonotype occurred once. The rearrangement joins TRBV7-9 to TRBJ2-3; no definite D call. This CDR3 spans 17 amino acids. V was cut by 0 bases and J by 4 bases, with 17 bases left in between. Germline-derived CDR1 and CDR2 are SEHNR and FQNEAQ (reference sequence). The CDR3 spells CASSLAVPGPISDTQYF. DNA for the CDR3: TGTGCCAGCAGCTTAGCCGTCCCGGGCCCCATCTCAGATACGCAGTATTTT.

Note on this clonotype: A much larger clonotype is one base distant, so this may be a read error. V gene TRBV20-1 combines with J gene TRBJ1-5, with 8 bases lining up with TRBD1. Trimming at V came to 1 base and at J to 6 bases, leaving 5 bases not matched to a gene. The CDR3 has 14 amino acids. Germline V CDR1 and CDR2: DFQATT, SNEGSKA (reference sequence). CDR3 sequence reads: CSARVQGGAQPQHF. CDR3 coding DNA: TGCAGTGCTAGAGTACAGGGGGGAGCTCAGCCCCAGCATTTT.

This clonotype was observed many times. The chain is built from TRBV4-1 and TRBJ1-5, with TRBD1 as a possible D gene (5 bases). The CDR3 has 17 amino acids. V was pared by 0 bases and J by 5 bases, with 17 bases between. Germline V gene sequence: CDR1 MGHRA, CDR2 YSYEKL. Written as DNA, the CDR3 is TGCGCCAGCAGCCAAGAAGTGTCCGCAGGGCGACATCAGCCCCAGCATTTT. Protein product: CASSQEVSAGRHQPQHF.

This clonotype was counted only a few times. The chain couples TRBV7-2 to TRBJ2-7; possibly TRBD2 for D (6 bases). V dropped 0 bases and J dropped 5 bases, with 11 bases sitting between them. CDR3 length: 14 amino acids. CDR1 SGHTA and CDR2 FQGNSA come from the germline V gene. The CDR3 bases are TGTGCCAGCAGCTTAGCCCGGGAGCAGCACGAGCAGTACTTC. Its protein is CASSLAREQHEQYF.

Ten or more counts support this clonotype. This chain joins TRBV6-5 and TRBJ2-2; 7 positions match TRBD1. CDR1 and CDR2 (germline): MNHEY, SVGAGI. V shed 2 bases and J 7 bases; nucleotides not matched to a gene: 4. The CDR3 extends over 14 amino acids. CDR3 bases: TGTGCCAGCAGTTACAAGACAGGGATCGGGGAGCTGTTTTTT. Its translation: CASSYKTGIGELFF.

This chain uses TRBV20-1 with TRBJ1-1, with no clear D. Germline CDR1 DFQATT, CDR2 SNEGSKA (reference sequence). Trimming shortened V by 6 bases and J by 1 base, and 9 bases separated the two germline ends. The length of the CDR3 is 12 residues. The CDR3, as DNA: TGCAGTGCGCTAAAGGGGAACACTGAAGCTTTCTTT. It is translated as CSALKGNTEAFF.

The chain has TRBV5-8 and TRBJ1-2; 7 bases agree with TRBD1. Germline CDR1 is SGHTS and CDR2 is YDEGEE. Trimming took 3 bases from V and 3 from J; bases not matched to a gene: 8. This CDR3 has 15 residues. CDR3 DNA sequence: TGTGCCAGCAGCTCGATGAACAGGGGCTACTATGGCTACACCTTC. Protein sequence: CASSSMNRGYYGYTF.

For the CDR3, the DNA is TGCGCCAGCAGCTTGGGACTAGCGGTATCATCCTACGAGCAGTACTTC. Encoded protein: CASSLGLAVSSYEQYF. This sequence joins TRBV5-1 and TRBJ2-7; 9 nucleotides line up with TRBD2. The CDR3 has 16 amino acids. CDR1 is SGHRS, CDR2 YFSETQ, per germline. With V trimmed by 0 bases and J by 1 base, 5 bases remained unmatched. Variable domain in full (rest from reference TRBV5-1 and TRBJ2-7): KAGVTQTPRYLIKTRGQQVTLSCSPISGHRSVSWYQQTPGQGLQFLFEYFSETQRNKGNFPGRFSGRQFSNSRSEMNVSTLELGDSALYLCASSLGLAVSSYEQYFGPGTRLTVT.

This clonotype has ten or more counts. The rearrangement links TRBV7-2 to TRBJ2-2; 9 bases match TRBD2. The germline V gene encodes CDR1 SGHTA and CDR2 FQGNSA. The CDR3 is 15 amino acids. V lost 6 bases to trimming and J lost 2 bases; unmatched junction nucleotides: 4. CDR3 region: CASRKLAGNTGELFF. CDR3 in DNA: TGTGCCAGCAGAAAACTAGCGGGTAACACCGGGGAGCTGTTTTTT. Together with reference TRBV7-2 and TRBJ2-2, the CDR3 gives the full variable domain: GAGVSQSPSNKVTEKGKDVELRCDPISGHTALYWYRQSLGQGLEFLIYFQGNSAPDKSGLPSDRFSAERTGGSVSTLTIQRTQQEDSAVYLCASRKLAGNTGELFFGEGSRLTVL.

This clonotype was recorded many times. The chain employs TRBV5-6 and TRBJ2-5; D unresolved. The germline V gene encodes CDR1 SGHDT and CDR2 YYEEEE. Trimming took off 0 bases at V and 5 bases at J, with 5 bases between the two ends. The CDR3 spans 12 residues. CDR3 in DNA: TGTGCCAGCAGCTTGGTCGACGAGACCCAGTACTTC. Amino acid sequence: CASSLVDETQYF.

J is TRBJ2-2 and V is TRBV7-9, with D possibly TRBD1 on 5 matching bases. CDR1 is SEHNR, CDR2 FQNEAQ, per germline (reference sequence). V was trimmed by 1 base and J by 6 bases, leaving 6 bases between them. The CDR3 has 13 residues. The CDR3 is CASSLEGPGELFF. DNA of the CDR3: TGTGCCAGCAGCTTAGAGGGGCCCGGGGAGCTGTTTTTT. The full variable domain, rest sourced from reference TRBV7-9 and TRBJ2-2, is DTGVSQNPRHKITKRGQNVTFRCDPISEHNRLYWYRQTLGQGPEFLTYFQNEAQLEKSRLLSDRFSAERPKGSFSTLEIQRTEQGDSAMYLCASSLEGPGELFFGEGSRLTVL.

This clonotype was observed a few times. The V gene is TRBV6-5, the J gene TRBJ1-2; D might be TRBD1 (5 bases). This CDR3 contains 13 residues. From germline, CDR1 is MNHEY and CDR2 SVGAGI. The V end lost 2 bases, the J end lost 8 bases, and 12 bases lay between the germline ends. Here the CDR3 reads CASSYGGTSGYTF. Here the CDR3 DNA reads TGTGCCAGCAGTTACGGGGGGACGAGCGGCTACACCTTC.

This clonotype was recorded at least ten times. The CDR3 DNA sequence: TGTGCCAGCAGCTTAGAGGGAGGAGGTCAGCCCCAGCATTTT. Its translation is CASSLEGGGQPQHF. The genes are TRBV7-2 and TRBJ1-5; D remains unclear. Trimming cost V 1 base and J 6 bases, with 10 bases left between them. The germline V gene encodes CDR1 SGHTA and CDR2 FQGNSA. This CDR3 comprises 14 residues. Full variable domain (outside the CDR3, taken from reference TRBV7-2 and TRBJ1-5): GAGVSQSPSNKVTEKGKDVELRCDPISGHTALYWYRQSLGQGLEFLIYFQGNSAPDKSGLPSDRFSAERTGGSVSTLTIQRTQQEDSAVYLCASSLEGGGQPQHFGDGTRLSIL.

The CDR3 sequence is CASSFPPSPEQYF. CDR3 nucleotides: TGTGCCAGCAGCTTTCCTCCGAGTCCCGAGCAGTACTTC. V is TRBV7-2 and J is TRBJ2-7, with no clear D. Germline CDR1 and CDR2: SGHTA and FQGNSA. Trimming took 3 bases from V and 6 from J, leaving 12 bases between them. The CDR3 consists of 13 residues.